This T cell receptor beta chain appears in the sequencing data of a study of OX40 agonist ivuxolimab in advanced cancers. Using immunoSEQ multiplex PCR, the repertoire was profiled, and TCRdb retains in-frame clones only, with some absent. The top ten hold 2% to 3% of the sample, which has roughly 60,000 clones, roughly 88% seen once. Germline V lookup: CDR1 SGDLS, CDR2 YYNGEE. The CDR3 covers 15 residues. Trimming removed 7 bases from V and 5 bases from J, with 18 bases in between. The sample consisted of CD4+ or CD8+ T cells sorted from blood, taken in a trial of the OX40 agonist ivuxolimab. V gene TRBV9 combines with J gene TRBJ1-4; unclear D gene. The TCR sequence derives from an adult with an advanced solid tumor such as melanoma, head and neck, liver or kidney cancer. DNA of the CDR3: TGTGCCAGCGCATACAGTTACAGTGAAAATGAAAAACTGTTTTTT. Translated: CASAYSYSENEKLFF.